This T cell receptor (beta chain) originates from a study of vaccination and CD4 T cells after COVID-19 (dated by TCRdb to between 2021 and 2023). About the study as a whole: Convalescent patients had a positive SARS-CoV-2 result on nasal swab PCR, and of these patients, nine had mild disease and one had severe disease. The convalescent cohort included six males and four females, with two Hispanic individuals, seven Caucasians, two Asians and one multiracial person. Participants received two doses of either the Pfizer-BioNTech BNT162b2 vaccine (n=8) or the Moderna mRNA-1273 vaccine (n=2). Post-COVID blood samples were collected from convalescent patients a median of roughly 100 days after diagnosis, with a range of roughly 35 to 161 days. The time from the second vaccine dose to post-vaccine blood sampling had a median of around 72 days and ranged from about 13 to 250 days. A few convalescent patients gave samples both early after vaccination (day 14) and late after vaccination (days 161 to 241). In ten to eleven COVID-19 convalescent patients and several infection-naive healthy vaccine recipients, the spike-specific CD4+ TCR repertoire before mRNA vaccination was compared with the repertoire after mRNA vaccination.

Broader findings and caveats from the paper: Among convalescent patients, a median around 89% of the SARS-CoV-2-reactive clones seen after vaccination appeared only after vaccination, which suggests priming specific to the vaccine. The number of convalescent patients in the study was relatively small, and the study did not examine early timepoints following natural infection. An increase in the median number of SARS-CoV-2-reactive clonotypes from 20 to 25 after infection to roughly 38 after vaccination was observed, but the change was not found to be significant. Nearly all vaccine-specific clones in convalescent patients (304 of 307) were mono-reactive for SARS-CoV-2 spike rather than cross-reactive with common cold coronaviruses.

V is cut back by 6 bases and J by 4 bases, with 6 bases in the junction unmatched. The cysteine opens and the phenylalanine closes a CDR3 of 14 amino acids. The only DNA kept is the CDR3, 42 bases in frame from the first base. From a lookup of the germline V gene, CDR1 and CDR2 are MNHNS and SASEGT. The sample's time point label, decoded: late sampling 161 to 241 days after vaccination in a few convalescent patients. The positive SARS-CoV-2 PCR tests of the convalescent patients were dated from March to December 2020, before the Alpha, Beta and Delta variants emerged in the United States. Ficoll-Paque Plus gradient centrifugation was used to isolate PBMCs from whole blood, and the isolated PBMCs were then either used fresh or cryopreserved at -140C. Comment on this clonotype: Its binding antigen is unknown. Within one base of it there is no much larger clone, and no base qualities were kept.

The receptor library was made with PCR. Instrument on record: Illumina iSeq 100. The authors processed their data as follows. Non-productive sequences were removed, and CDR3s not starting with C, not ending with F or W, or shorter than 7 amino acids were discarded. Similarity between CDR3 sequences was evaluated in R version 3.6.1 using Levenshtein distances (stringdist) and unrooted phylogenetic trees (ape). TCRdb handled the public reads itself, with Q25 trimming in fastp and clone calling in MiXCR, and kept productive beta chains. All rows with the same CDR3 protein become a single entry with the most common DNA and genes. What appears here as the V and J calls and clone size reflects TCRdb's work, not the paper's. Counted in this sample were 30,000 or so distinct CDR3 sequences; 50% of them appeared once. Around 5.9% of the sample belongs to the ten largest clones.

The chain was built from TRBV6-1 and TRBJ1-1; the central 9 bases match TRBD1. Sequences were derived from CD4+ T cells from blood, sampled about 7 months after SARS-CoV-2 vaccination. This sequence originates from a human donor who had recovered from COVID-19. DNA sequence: TGTGCCAGCAGCTTCACAGGGGGCGGCACTGAAGCTTTCTTT. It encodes CASSFTGGGTEAFF.